This T cell receptor beta chain was sequenced in a study of blood T cell repertoires in COVID-19. Study at large: COVID-19 samples collected from the United States, Italy and Spain covered acute and convalescent phases. PBMCs, B-cell-depleted T cells, or T cells provided the cDNA or gDNA that made up the material.

As originally analysed: Amplification with reference gene primers provided the estimates of nucleated cell counts. Sequencing used immunoSEQ multiplex PCR; TCRdb keeps in-frame clones, though not all of them. V and J calls and clone size are given by that table; D and trimming were obtained from the DNA. Of 350,000 to 450,000 clones in the sample, 85% were seen once. Losses at the gene ends were 8 bases for V and 6 bases for J; bases not matched to a gene: 4. Germline V lookup: CDR1 LNHNV, CDR2 YYDKDF (reference sequence). This CDR3 has 12 amino acids. The rearrangement links TRBV15 to TRBJ2-7; 10 nucleotides line up with TRBD1. The TCR originated in a woman aged 18-29 years with acute or convalescent COVID-19. The sample comprised peripheral blood. CDR3 in DNA: TGTGCCACCGGGACAGGGGCTTTCGAGCAGTACTTC. This translates into CATGTGAFEQYF. The full variable domain, completed using reference TRBV15 and TRBJ2-7, is DAMVIQNPRYQVTQFGKPVTLSCSQTLNHNVMYWYQQKSSQAPKLLFHYYDKDFNNEADTPDNFQSRRPNTSFCFLDIRSPGLGDTAMYLCATGTGAFEQYFGPGTRLTVT.